The 10 T cell receptor beta chains below come from one sample, sequenced in a study of T cells after yellow fever vaccination. TCRdb re-called the 5' RACE reads through MiXCR, storing one row per CDR3 protein. Of around 590,000 distinct CDR3 sequences in the sample, over 9% were seen once. The source material was PBMCs, sampled on the day of the yellow fever booster vaccination. Receptor source: a man aged 25-40 years who received the YFV17D yellow fever vaccine.

This clonotype was recorded a few times. J is TRBJ2-7 and V is TRBV10-3, with D perhaps matching TRBD2 (7 bases). CDR1 and CDR2 from the germline V gene are ENHRY and SYGVKD. Trimming took 3 bases from V and 2 from J, leaving 20 bases between them. The CDR3 sequence is 17 residues long. This CDR3 is CAISDSRGREKAYEQYF. For the CDR3, the DNA is TGTGCCATCAGTGACTCGCGGGGGCGGGAGAAGGCCTACGAGCAGTACTTC.

The chain couples TRBV5-1 to TRBJ1-2; D may be TRBD1 (5 bases). CDR3 size: 13 residues. CDR1 is SGHRS and CDR2 is YFSETQ in the germline V gene. Trimming stripped 4 bases from V and 7 bases from J, with 14 bases between. The chain's CDR3 is CASSPSGPGGYTF. CDR3 DNA: TGCGCCAGCAGCCCTTCAGGGCCGGGTGGCTACACCTTC.

This clonotype was seen only a few times. This rearrangement joins TRBV18 to TRBJ2-7, with D tentatively TRBD2 (7 bases). This CDR3 comprises 13 residues. V was trimmed by 8 bases and J by 6 bases, leaving 17 bases between them. Germline V gene lookup returns CDR1 KGHSH and CDR2 LQKENI. CDR3 coding DNA: TGTGCCAGCCGCCCGCCGGGGGGCGGCGAGCAGTACTTC. It yields the protein CASRPPGGGEQYF. The full variable domain, with the rest looked up from reference TRBV18 and TRBJ2-7, is NAGVMQNPRHLVRRRGQEARLRCSPMKGHSHVYWYRQLPEEGLKFMVYLQKENIIDESGMPKERFSAEFPKEGPSILRIQQVVRGDSAAYFCASRPPGGGEQYFGPGTRLTVT.

The chain has TRBV10-3 and TRBJ2-2; D is unclear. This CDR3 contains 12 residues. V was cut by 9 bases and J by 5 bases, with 10 bases left in between. Germline-derived CDR1 and CDR2 are ENHRY and SYGVKD. CDR3 sequence (DNA): TGTGCCATGGCTGAGGTAACCGGGGAGCTGTTTTTT. It encodes CAMAEVTGELFF.

This clonotype occurred many times. This chain connects TRBV7-2 to TRBJ2-1, with D possibly being TRBD2 (5 bases). Deletions cut 4 bases from V and 6 bases from J, with 10 bases between. This CDR3 region has 13 residues. CDR1 SGHTA and CDR2 FQGNSA come from the germline V gene. The CDR3 sequence is CASSSSTINEQFF. CDR3 DNA sequence: TGTGCCAGCAGCTCCTCGACTATCAATGAGCAGTTCTTC.

This clonotype occurred a few times. This rearrangement joins TRBV2 to TRBJ2-2; D not certain. V was cut by 7 bases and J by 6 bases, with 12 bases left in between. The germline CDR1 and CDR2 sequences are SNHLY and FYNNEI. CDR3 length equals 13 residues. The DNA of the CDR3 is TGTGCCAGCAAGAGTCGAGGAGCCGGGGAGCTGTTTTTT. This codes for CASKSRGAGELFF.

This clonotype was found a few times. The chain has TRBV6-1 and TRBJ1-3, with D uncertain. The germline gives CDR1 MNHNS, CDR2 SASEGT. The CDR3 is made up of 15 amino acids. With 0 bases removed from V and 0 bases from J, the gap between germline ends came to 6 bases. The CDR3 DNA is TGTGCCAGCAGTGAAGCCGGGTACTCTGGAAACACCATATATTTT. It codes for CASSEAGYSGNTIYF.

The V and J genes are TRBV15 and TRBJ2-7; tentative D call: TRBD2 (7 bases). The CDR3 extends over 15 amino acids. Germline CDR1 is LNHNV and CDR2 is YYDKDF (reference sequence). V lost 0 bases and J lost 2, with 11 bases in between. The CDR3 sequence is CATSRDGGAAYEQYF. For the CDR3, the DNA is TGTGCCACCAGCAGAGATGGGGGGGCAGCCTACGAGCAGTACTTC.

The V call is TRBV6-1, the J call TRBJ2-1, with D unresolved. The CDR3 extends over 17 amino acids. The germline V gene encodes CDR1 MNHNS and CDR2 SASEGT. V dropped 6 bases and J dropped 7 bases, with 25 bases sitting between them. In nucleotides, the CDR3 is TGTGCCAGCAGCCCTCAAAGTGGCGGAGAGATTTGGAATGAGCAGTTCTTC. The encoded protein is CASSPQSGGEIWNEQFF.

This chain joins TRBV5-1 and TRBJ1-1; D might be TRBD1 (5 bases). The CDR3 runs to 14 residues. Germline CDR1 is SGHRS and CDR2 is YFSETQ. Trimming removed 0 bases at V and 3 bases at J, with 9 bases between. This CDR3 reads CASSLEQAYTEAFF. The DNA for the CDR3 is TGCGCCAGCAGCTTGGAACAGGCCTACACTGAAGCTTTCTTT.